This is a list of T cell receptor beta chains from one sample in a study of T and B cells in COVID-19 patients. TCRdb analysed the multiplex PCR reads with MiXCR anew, one entry per CDR3 protein. The repertoire consists of roughly 23,000 distinct CDR3 sequences, with approximately 29% occurring once and the leading ten covering roughly 2.8%. Sample: blood. The source is a human donor who had recovered from COVID-19. The CDR3 runs from the conserved cysteine through the conserved F or W.

CASSLARGLSYEQYF TRBV5-4
CASSLDGGGQETQYF TRBV5-6
CAWSPNTSGGGHF TRBV30
CASMDVSGNTIYF TRBV27
CASSEGTVDSGYEQYF TRBV6-1
CASSPLGSGTGNGYTF TRBV18
CASSIGQGPYNEQFF TRBV19
CASSLKVGAHEQYF TRBV27
CASSPGAISTDTQYF TRBV18
CASSAPSGSARQETQYF TRBV6-1
CASSIVHRGPYEQYF TRBV19
CASSSIGGGGTDTQYF TRBV11-1
CASSLERGDEKLFF TRBV12-3/TRBV12-4
CASSSTIRQVNTEAFF TRBV13
CASNTGLAGTDTQYF TRBV6-5
CASRPPRGDTGELFF TRBV6-2/TRBV6-3
CSASPGQGGNTGELFF TRBV29-1
CASIGRDVNTEAFF TRBV19
CASSSGFSGNTIYF TRBV5-1
CVSSAWDYGYTF TRBV19
CAIGTESYGYTF TRBV10-3
CASSSIAGTSGGDEQFF TRBV27
CASSPREPNTGELFF TRBV18
CASSGPAGAPYGYTF TRBV11-1
CSASGSFRDTQYF TRBV20-1
CAISVSGGLTDTQYF TRBV10-3
CASSEDGWQPQHF TRBV7-9
CASSPKPVGELFF TRBV7-2
CASSLEQHYEQYF TRBV11-1
CASSRHRGETQYF TRBV18
CASSWASGREETQYF TRBV12-3/TRBV12-4
CASSLRQRFNEKLFF TRBV27
CASSDSSYGYTF TRBV18
CASSLRDRPEKLFF TRBV7-9